This T cell receptor (beta chain) was documented in a study of CD8 T cells in Susac syndrome. This CDR3 is 15 amino acids long. Germline V gene data show CDR1 as LNHNV and CDR2 as YYDKDF (reference sequence). Trimming took 0 bases from V and 3 from J, leaving 11 bases between them. After extraction with the RNeasy kit, roughly 0.5 to 1 ug of the RNA was reverse transcribed using random hexamers. Coverage of TCR beta CDR3 amplification by immunoSEQ multiplex PCR extended to 54 Vbeta and 13 Jbeta. TCRdb recomputed calls from the immunoSEQ multiplex PCR reads with MiXCR, one row per CDR3 protein. Seen here are 200,000 to 250,000 distinct CDR3 sequences, 95% observed once, and the top ten hold 0.095%. From blood CD8+ and CD4+ T cells, TCR beta sequences were generated. Relapsing-remitting disease, either stable or active, was present in the multiple sclerosis controls, who were treatment-naive patients. Bulk CD8+ and CD4+ cells came from magnetic negative isolation; CD8+ TEMRA by FACS.

The source material was CD4+ T cells from PBMCs. This clonotype originated in a human donor with multiple sclerosis. V and J are TRBV15 and TRBJ1-1; the D is unclear. CDR3 residues: CATSREKAKHTEAFF. The DNA of the CDR3 is TGTGCCACCAGCAGAGAGAAGGCGAAGCACACTGAAGCTTTCTTT.